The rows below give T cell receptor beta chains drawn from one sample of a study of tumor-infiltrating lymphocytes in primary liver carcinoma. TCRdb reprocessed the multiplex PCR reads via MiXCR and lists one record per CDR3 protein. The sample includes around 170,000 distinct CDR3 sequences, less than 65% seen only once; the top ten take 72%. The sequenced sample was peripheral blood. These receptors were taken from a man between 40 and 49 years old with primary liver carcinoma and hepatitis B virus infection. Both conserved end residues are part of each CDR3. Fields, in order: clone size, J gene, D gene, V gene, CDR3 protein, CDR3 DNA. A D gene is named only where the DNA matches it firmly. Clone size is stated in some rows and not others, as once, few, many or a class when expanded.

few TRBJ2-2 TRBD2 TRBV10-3 CAARDVAGGAGELFF TGTGCCGCTCGGGACGTAGCGGGAGGGGCCGGGGAGCTGTTTTTT
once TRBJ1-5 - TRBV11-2 CASSFTTGGDRPQHF TGTGCCAGCAGTTTCACAACGGGGGGGGATCGGCCCCAGCATTTT
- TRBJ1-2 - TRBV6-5 CASSPGDDTMGYTF TGTGCCAGCAGTCCGGGCGATGACACTATGGGCTACACCTTC
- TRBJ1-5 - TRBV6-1 CASSESGATRDQPQHF TGTGCCAGCAGTGAATCAGGGGCCACTCGGGATCAGCCCCAGCATTTT
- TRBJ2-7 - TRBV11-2 CGSSLTDSWRPPYEQYF TGTGGCAGCAGCTTAACGGATAGCTGGAGGCCCCCCTACGAGCAGTACTTC
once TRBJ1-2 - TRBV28 CASKGVPENYGYTF TGTGCCAGCAAAGGGGTCCCGGAAAACTATGGCTACACCTTC
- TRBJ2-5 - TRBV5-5 CASSLSGDQETQYF TGTGCCAGCAGCTTGTCAGGGGACCAAGAGACCCAGTACTTC
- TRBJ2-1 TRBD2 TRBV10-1 CASSSVAGGNEQFF TGCGCCAGCAGTTCGGTAGCGGGAGGGAATGAGCAGTTCTTC
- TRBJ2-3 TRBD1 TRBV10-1 CASRGVDRGDSEDTQYF TGCGCCAGCAGAGGTGTTGACAGGGGTGATTCAGAAGATACGCAGTATTTT
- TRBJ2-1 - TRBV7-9 CASSQIMAASSYNEQFF TGTGCCAGCAGCCAAATCATGGCGGCAAGCTCCTACAATGAGCAGTTCTTC
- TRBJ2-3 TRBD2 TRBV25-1 CASSAQLGTRGTDTQYF TGTGCCAGCAGTGCCCAGTTGGGGACTAGGGGTACAGATACGCAGTATTTT
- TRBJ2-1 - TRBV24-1 CATSDAISDNEQFF TGTGCCACCAGTGATGCGATATCGGACAATGAGCAGTTCTTC
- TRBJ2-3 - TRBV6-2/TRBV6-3 CASSYSGWRDTDTQYF TGTGCCAGCAGTTACTCTGGGTGGCGAGACACAGATACGCAGTATTTT
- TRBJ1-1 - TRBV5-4 CASSLGGGRGVTEAFF TGTGCCAGCAGCTTGGGCGGGGGCAGGGGAGTCACTGAAGCTTTCTTT
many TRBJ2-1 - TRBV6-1 CATREAAEPYNEQFF TGTGCCACACGAGAAGCGGCAGAGCCCTACAATGAGCAGTTCTTC